The clone carrying this T cell receptor (beta chain) has ten or more counts. This sample is drawn from a study of regulatory T cells in long-lasting Graves disease. HTBI primers from iRepertoire and Arm-PCR of CDR3 regions yielded the TCR beta libraries. One entry per CDR3 protein results from TCRdb running MiXCR on the multiplex PCR reads. The sample lists approximately 350,000 distinct CDR3 sequences, 16% occurring once. Stated time point: newly diagnosed GD, antithyroid drugs for less than 3 months. RNA from PBMCs was the source of the TCR library. Germline V gives CDR1 ENHRY, CDR2 SYGVKD. This CDR3 comprises 15 residues. The V and J ends lost 6 bases and 3 bases, in that order; junction bases with no gene match: 10. This sample also belongs to another study, concerning T cells in Graves' hyperthyroidism and ophthalmopathy.

The sequence came from a man aged 40-55 years with Graves disease. V and J are TRBV10-3 and TRBJ1-1; TRBD1 aligns across 7 bases. Sequencing used peripheral blood mononuclear cells (PBMCs), obtained at new diagnosis, from a patient treated with antithyroid drugs. CDR3 region: CAIREIGGADTEAFF. The CDR3 DNA follows: TGTGCCATCAGGGAAATAGGGGGCGCGGACACTGAAGCTTTCTTT.